Listed below are T cell receptor beta chains from one sample, sequenced in a study of cytomegalovirus exposure and HLA in healthy donors. Assay used: immunoSEQ multiplex PCR; TCRdb lists only in-frame clones, some missing. Of over 200,000 clones listed, about 75% are singletons. The sequencing sample was made of PBMCs. These receptors originate from a woman younger than 45 in good health and CMV-seronegative. Each CDR3 is given with its conserved first and last residue. Each record gives: D gene, V gene, clone size, J gene, CDR3 DNA, CDR3 protein. A D gene is named only where the DNA matches it firmly. Rows may omit the clone size; those that give it use once, few, many or a size class.

NA,TRBV30,NA,TRBJ2-6,TGTGCCCAGGACAGTTCCTCTGGGGCCAACGTCCTGACTTTC,CAQDSSSGANVLTF
NA,TRBV6-5,NA,TRBJ2-1,TGTGCCAGCAGCGCACGGGGGAATGAGCAGTTCTTC,CASSARGNEQFF
TRBD2,TRBV7-3,once,TRBJ2-7,TGTGCCAGCAGCTTACTTAGCGGGAGTGGGTACGAGCAGTACTTC,CASSLLSGSGYEQYF
NA,TRBV29-1,NA,TRBJ1-4,TGCAGCGGCACAGCCAGTCCTAATGAAAAACTGTTTTTT,CSGTASPNEKLFF
NA,TRBV5-1,NA,TRBJ1-1,TGCGCCAGCAGAGGTCAGGGGCACACTGAAGCTTTCTTT,CASRGQGHTEAFF
NA,TRBV6-1,NA,TRBJ2-1,TGTGCCAGCAGTGGGGGAGGTTCCTACAATGAGCAGTTCTTC,CASSGGGSYNEQFF
TRBD1,TRBV7-3,NA,TRBJ2-1,TGTGCCAGCAGCTTATACGGGACAGGGGGCAACAATGAGCAGTTCTTC,CASSLYGTGGNNEQFF
NA,TRBV5-1,NA,TRBJ2-5,TGCGCCAGCAGCTTTGGAGGGATCCAAGAGACCCAGTACTTC,CASSFGGIQETQYF
TRBD1,TRBV25-1,NA,TRBJ2-1,TGTGCCAGCAGTGATCAGGGGGCTCTTTACAATGAGCAGTTCTTC,CASSDQGALYNEQFF
NA,TRBV15,once,TRBJ2-1,TGTGCCACCAGCAGGAGCACCCACAATGAGCAGTTCTTC,CATSRSTHNEQFF
TRBD2,TRBV4-1,NA,TRBJ2-1,TGCGCCAGCAGCAGACAGCGGGAGGGTTACAATGAGCAGTTCTTC,CASSRQREGYNEQFF
TRBD1,TRBV2,NA,TRBJ1-4,TGTGCCACAAACAGGGGACCGGAAAAACTGTTTTTT,CATNRGPEKLFF
NA,TRBV5-1,NA,TRBJ1-4,TGCGCCAGCAGCTTGGGGGGCACAAATGAAAAACTGTTTTTT,CASSLGGTNEKLFF
NA,TRBV27,NA,TRBJ1-4,TGTGCCAGCAGTTTAAGTGTGGGCACTAATGAAAAACTGTTTTTT,CASSLSVGTNEKLFF
NA,TRBV9,NA,TRBJ1-4,TGTGCCAGCAGCGTACCGTCAAAGCACGATGAAAAACTGTTTTTT,CASSVPSKHDEKLFF
TRBD1,TRBV4-1,NA,TRBJ2-7,TGCGCAAGTTCTCTGCGGACAGGGGGCTACGAGCAGTACTTC,CASSLRTGGYEQYF
TRBD1,TRBV5-5,NA,TRBJ2-7,TGTGCCAGCAGCTTGGGACAGGGTGGTAACTACGAGCAGTACTTC,CASSLGQGGNYEQYF
TRBD2,TRBV7-2,few,TRBJ2-3,TGTGCCAGCAGCTTAGTGGGGGGGAGTTCAGATACGCAGTATTTT,CASSLVGGSSDTQYF
TRBD1,TRBV15,NA,TRBJ1-2,TGTGCCACCAGCAAAGACAGGGGGCTTCCTGGCTACACCTTC,CATSKDRGLPGYTF
NA,TRBV27,NA,TRBJ1-4,TGTGCCAGCAGTCCCGGACAGTGGCATGAAAAACTGTTTTTT,CASSPGQWHEKLFF
NA,TRBV7-9,NA,TRBJ1-2,TGTGCCAGCAGCTCTACAGGATCGGGTGGCTACACCTTC,CASSSTGSGGYTF
NA,TRBV6-1,NA,TRBJ2-1,TGTGCCAGCAATACCGGGGGTATCGCCTACAATGAGCAGTTCTTC,CASNTGGIAYNEQFF
TRBD1,TRBV18,NA,TRBJ1-1,TGTGCCAGCTCTCAAGACAGGGGGCATCGAAGGACTGAAGCTTTCTTT,CASSQDRGHRRTEAFF
NA,TRBV29-1,NA,TRBJ1-3,TGCAGCGTTCCAGGGGCTTCTGGAAACACCATATATTTT,CSVPGASGNTIYF
TRBD1,TRBV5-1,NA,TRBJ2-3,TGCGCCAGCAGCCCCGGACAGGGAAGTTCCACAGATACGCAGTATTTT,CASSPGQGSSTDTQYF
NA,TRBV7-9,NA,TRBJ1-2,TGTGCCAGCAGCCCCGACACCTATGGCTACACCTTC,CASSPDTYGYTF
TRBD1,TRBV7-8,NA,TRBJ1-1,TGTGCCAGCGCTGGGGGGGCAGGGGGCTTGAACACTGAAGCTTTCTTT,CASAGGAGGLNTEAFF
NA,TRBV25-1,NA,TRBJ2-1,TGTGCCAGCAGTGACCTTGGGCTAGCTTACAACTACAATGAGCAGTTCTTC,CASSDLGLAYNYNEQFF
NA,TRBV18,NA,TRBJ1-4,TGTGCCAGCTCCGGGGGGGAAAAACTGTTTTTT,CASSGGEKLFF
TRBD2,TRBV7-8,NA,TRBJ2-2,TGTGCCAGCAGCCTACAATCCGGGACTAGCGGGATAGGGGGGGAGCTGTTTTTT,CASSLQSGTSGIGGELFF
TRBD1,TRBV6-1,NA,TRBJ1-1,TGTGCCACTTCGGACAGGGATGACACTGAAGCTTTCTTT,CATSDRDDTEAFF
NA,TRBV5-1,few,TRBJ2-1,TGCGCCAGCAGCTTGGATGGGGCTACGTTTTACAATGAGCAGTTCTTC,CASSLDGATFYNEQFF